This TCR beta chain is from a study of Graves' ophthalmopathy and Graves' hyperthyroidism. RNA transcripts were the template, and TCR beta CDR3 regions were amplified from them. RT-PCR in the first round used HTBI primers; a second-round multiplex PCR followed. Using its own MiXCR run on the multiplex PCR reads, TCRdb lists one record per CDR3 protein. The sample comprises roughly 300,000 distinct CDR3 sequences, 17% of which are singletons, and about 12% rests with the top ten. The CDR3 totals 15 residues. In germline, CDR1 is MNHEY, CDR2 SVGAGI. With 2 bases removed from V and 4 bases from J, the gap between germline ends came to 11 bases. This clonotype has a count of ten or more.

The sequence was obtained from an adult man with Graves' ophthalmopathy. The chain is built from TRBV6-5 and TRBJ2-2; D might be TRBD1 or TRBD2, each matching 5 bases. The sample was peripheral blood. CDR3 loop: CASSYVRGGTGELFF. CDR3 nucleotides: TGTGCCAGCAGTTACGTTCGGGGCGGCACCGGGGAGCTGTTTTTT.